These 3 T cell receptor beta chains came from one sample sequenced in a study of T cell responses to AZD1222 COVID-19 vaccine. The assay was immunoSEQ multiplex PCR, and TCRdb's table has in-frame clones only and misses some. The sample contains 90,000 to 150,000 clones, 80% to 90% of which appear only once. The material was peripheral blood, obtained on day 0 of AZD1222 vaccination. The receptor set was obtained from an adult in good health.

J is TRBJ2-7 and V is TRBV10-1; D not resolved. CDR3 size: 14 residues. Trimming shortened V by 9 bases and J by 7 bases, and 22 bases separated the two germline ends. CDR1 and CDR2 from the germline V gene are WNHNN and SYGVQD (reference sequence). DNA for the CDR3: TGCGCCAGAGAACTTCCCTCGTACCTCTGGGAGCAGTACTTC. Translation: CARELPSYLWEQYF.

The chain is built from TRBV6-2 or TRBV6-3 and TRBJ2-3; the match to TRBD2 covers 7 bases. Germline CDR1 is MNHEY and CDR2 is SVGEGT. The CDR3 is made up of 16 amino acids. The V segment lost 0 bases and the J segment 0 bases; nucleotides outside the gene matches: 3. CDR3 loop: CASSYSAGASTDTQYF. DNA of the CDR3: TGTGCCAGCAGTTACTCCGCGGGAGCTAGCACAGATACGCAGTATTTT.

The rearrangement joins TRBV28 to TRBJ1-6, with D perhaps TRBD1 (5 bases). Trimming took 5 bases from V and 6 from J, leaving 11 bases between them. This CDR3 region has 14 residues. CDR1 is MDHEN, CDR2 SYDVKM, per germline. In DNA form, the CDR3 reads TGTGCCAGCAGTCCCGTGGGGCCTAATTCACCCCTCCACTTT. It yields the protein CASSPVGPNSPLHF.